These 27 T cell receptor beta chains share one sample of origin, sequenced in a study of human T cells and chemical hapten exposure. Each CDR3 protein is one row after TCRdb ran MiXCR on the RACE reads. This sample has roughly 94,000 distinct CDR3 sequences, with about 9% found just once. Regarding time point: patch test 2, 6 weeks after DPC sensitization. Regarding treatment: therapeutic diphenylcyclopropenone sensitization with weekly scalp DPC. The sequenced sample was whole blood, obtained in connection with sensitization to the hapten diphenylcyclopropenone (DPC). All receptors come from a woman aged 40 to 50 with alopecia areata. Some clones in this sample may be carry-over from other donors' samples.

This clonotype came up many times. DNA of the CDR3: TGTGCCAGCAGTTCGAGACAGGGTGCTAATGAAAAACTGTTTTTT. It is translated as CASSSRQGANEKLFF. The chain is built from TRBV12-3 or TRBV12-4 and TRBJ1-4; TRBD1 matches at 7 bases. This CDR3 has 15 amino acids. The V segment lost 4 bases and the J segment 3 bases; nucleotides outside the gene matches: 5.

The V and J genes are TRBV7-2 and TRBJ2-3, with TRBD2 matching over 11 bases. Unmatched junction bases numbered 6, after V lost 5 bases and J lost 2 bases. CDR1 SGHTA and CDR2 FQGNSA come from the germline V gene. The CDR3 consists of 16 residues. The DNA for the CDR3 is TGTGCCAGCAGCCCTGGGACTAGCGGATACACAGATACGCAGTATTTT. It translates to CASSPGTSGYTDTQYF.

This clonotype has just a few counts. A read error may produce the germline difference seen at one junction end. The CDR3 sequence is CASSLGLAAQETQYF. The CDR3 region has the DNA TGTGCTAGCAGCTTAGGACTAGCGGCCCAAGAGACCCAGTACTTC. This rearrangement joins TRBV7-7 to TRBJ2-5; TRBD2 matches 10 bases. CDR3 length: 15 amino acids. The V gene's germline CDR1 is SSHAT and CDR2 FNYEAQ (reference sequence).

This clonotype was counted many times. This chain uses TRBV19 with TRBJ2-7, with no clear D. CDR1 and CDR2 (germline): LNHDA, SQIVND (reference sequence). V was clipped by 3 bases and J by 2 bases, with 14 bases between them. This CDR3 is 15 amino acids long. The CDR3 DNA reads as TGTGCCAGTAGTATTACTGGATTCGATCCCTACGAGCAGTACTTC. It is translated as CASSITGFDPYEQYF.

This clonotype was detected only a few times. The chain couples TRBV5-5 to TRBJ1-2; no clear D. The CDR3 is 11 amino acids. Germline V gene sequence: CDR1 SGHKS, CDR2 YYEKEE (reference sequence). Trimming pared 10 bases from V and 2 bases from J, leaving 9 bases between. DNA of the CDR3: TGTGCCGGTATTGAAAACTATGGCTACACCTTC. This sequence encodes CAGIENYGYTF.

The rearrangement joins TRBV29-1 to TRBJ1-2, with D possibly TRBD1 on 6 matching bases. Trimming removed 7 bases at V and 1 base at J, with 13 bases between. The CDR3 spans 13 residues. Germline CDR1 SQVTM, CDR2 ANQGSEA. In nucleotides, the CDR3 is TGCAGCGCCGCGGGACATAGTAACTATGGCTACACCTTC. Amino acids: CSAAGHSNYGYTF.

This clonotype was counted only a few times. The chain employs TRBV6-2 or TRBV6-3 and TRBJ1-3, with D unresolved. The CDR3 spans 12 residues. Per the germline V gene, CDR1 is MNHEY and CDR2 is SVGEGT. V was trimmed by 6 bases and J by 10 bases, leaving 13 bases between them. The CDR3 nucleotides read TGTGCCAGCAGCTCCCCCCCGGGGACCATATATTTT. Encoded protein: CASSSPPGTIYF.

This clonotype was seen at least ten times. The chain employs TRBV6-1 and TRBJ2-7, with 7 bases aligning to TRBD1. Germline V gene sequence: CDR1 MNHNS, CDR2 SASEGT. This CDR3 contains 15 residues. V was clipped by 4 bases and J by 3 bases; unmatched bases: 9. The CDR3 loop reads CASSAPKGQFYEQYF. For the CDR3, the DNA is TGTGCCAGCAGTGCCCCTAAGGGACAGTTCTACGAGCAGTACTTC.

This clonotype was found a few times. The CDR3 protein is CASSLEPGQETQYF. CDR3 sequence (DNA): TGTGCCAGCAGCTTAGAGCCAGGCCAAGAGACCCAGTACTTC. The J gene is TRBJ2-5, the V gene TRBV7-2, with D unresolved. The germline V and J ends were trimmed by 1 base and 1 base, with 7 bases remaining between them. Looked up from germline, CDR1 is SGHTA and CDR2 is FQGNSA. The CDR3 is made up of 14 amino acids.

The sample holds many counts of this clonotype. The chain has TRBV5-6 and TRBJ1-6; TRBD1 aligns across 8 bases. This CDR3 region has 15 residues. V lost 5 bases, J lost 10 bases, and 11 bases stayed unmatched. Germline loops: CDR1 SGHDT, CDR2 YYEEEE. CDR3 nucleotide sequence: TGTGCCAGCAGTTACGGACAGGGATTATACTCACCCCTCCACTTT. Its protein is CASSYGQGLYSPLHF.

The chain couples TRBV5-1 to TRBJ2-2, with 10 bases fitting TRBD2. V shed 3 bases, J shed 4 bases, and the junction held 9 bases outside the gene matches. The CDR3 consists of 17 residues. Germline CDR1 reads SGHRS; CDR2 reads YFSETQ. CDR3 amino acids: CASSSRAGGPGTGELFF. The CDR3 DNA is TGCGCCAGCAGCTCGCGAGCGGGAGGGCCGGGCACCGGGGAGCTGTTTTTT.

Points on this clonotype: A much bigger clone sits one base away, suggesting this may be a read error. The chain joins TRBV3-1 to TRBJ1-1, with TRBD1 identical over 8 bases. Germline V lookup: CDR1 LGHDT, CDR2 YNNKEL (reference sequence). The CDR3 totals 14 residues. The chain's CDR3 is CASGQTGANTEAFF. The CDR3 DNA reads TGTGCCAGCGGCCAGACAGGGGCCAACACTGAAGCTTTCTTT.

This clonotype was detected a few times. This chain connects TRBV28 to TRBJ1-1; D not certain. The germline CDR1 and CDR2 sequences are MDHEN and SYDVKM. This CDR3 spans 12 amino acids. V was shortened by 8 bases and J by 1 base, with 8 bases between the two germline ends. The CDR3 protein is CASSSTNTEAFF. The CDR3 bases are TGTGCCAGCTCCTCCACGAACACTGAAGCTTTCTTT. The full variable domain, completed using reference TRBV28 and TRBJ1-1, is DVKVTQSSRYLVKRTGEKVFLECVQDMDHENMFWYRQDPGLGLRLIYFSYDVKMKEKGDIPEGYSVSREKKERFSLILESASTNQTSMYLCASSSTNTEAFFGQGTRLTVV.

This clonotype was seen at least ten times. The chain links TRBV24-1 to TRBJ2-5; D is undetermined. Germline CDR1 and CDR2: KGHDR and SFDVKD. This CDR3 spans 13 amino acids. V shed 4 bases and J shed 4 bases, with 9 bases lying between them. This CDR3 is CATSEEFGETQYF. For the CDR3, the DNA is TGTGCCACCAGTGAAGAGTTTGGAGAGACCCAGTACTTC.

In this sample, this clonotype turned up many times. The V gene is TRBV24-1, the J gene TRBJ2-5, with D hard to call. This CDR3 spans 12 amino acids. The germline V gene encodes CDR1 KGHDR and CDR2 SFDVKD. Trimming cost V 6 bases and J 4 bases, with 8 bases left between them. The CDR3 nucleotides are TGTGCCACCAGTACCTTCCGAGAGACCCAGTACTTC. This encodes CATSTFRETQYF.

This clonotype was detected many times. The DNA of the CDR3 is TGCAGCGTTGGTAGTCTCAGTGGGGAGCAGTACTTC. Translating it yields CSVGSLSGEQYF. The chain uses TRBV29-1 and TRBJ2-7, with D uncertain. The germline V and J ends were trimmed by 4 bases and 7 bases, with 14 bases remaining between them. The CDR3 has 12 amino acids. CDR1 and CDR2 (germline): SQVTM, ANQGSEA.

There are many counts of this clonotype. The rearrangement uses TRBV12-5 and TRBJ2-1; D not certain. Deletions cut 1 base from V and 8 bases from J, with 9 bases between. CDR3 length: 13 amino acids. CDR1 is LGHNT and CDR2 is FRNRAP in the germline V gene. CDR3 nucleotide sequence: TGTGCTAGTGGTTTGGGGTCAGCTGATGAGCAGTTCTTC. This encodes CASGLGSADEQFF.

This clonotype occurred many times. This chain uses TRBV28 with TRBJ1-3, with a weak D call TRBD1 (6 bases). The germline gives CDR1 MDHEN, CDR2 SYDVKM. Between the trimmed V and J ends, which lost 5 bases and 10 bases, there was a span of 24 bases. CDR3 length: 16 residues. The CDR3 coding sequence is TGTGCCAGCAGTACTCCGACCGGGATTAGGGGGGGGACCATATATTTT. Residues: CASSTPTGIRGGTIYF.

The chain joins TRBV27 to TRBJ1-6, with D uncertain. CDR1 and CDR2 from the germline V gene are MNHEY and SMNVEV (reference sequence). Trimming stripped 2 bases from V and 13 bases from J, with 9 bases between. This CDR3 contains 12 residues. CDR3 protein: CASSLNRPPLHF. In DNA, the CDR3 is TGTGCCAGCAGTTTAAACAGACCGCCCCTCCACTTT.

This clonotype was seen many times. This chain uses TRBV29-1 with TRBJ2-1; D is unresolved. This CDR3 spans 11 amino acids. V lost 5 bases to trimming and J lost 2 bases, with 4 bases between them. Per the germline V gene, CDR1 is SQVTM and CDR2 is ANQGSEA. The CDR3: CSVRAYNEQFF. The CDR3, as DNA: TGCAGCGTTCGGGCCTACAATGAGCAGTTCTTC.

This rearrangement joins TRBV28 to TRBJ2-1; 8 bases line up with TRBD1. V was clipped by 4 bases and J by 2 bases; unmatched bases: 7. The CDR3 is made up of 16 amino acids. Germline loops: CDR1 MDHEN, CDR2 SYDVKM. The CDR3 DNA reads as TGTGCCAGCAGTTACTCCCAGGGGGCCCCCTACAATGAGCAGTTCTTC. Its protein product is CASSYSQGAPYNEQFF.

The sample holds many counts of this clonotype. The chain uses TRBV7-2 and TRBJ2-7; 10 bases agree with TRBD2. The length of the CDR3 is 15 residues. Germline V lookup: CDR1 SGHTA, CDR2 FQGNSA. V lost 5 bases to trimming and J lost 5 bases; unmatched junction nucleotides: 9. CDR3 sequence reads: CASSRRLAGVNEQYF. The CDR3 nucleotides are TGTGCCAGCAGCCGCCGTCTAGCGGGAGTTAACGAGCAGTACTTC.

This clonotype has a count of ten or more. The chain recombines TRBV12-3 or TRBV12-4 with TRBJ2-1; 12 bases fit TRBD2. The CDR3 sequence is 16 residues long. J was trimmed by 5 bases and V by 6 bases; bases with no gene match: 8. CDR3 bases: TGTGCCAGCAGGCCTAGGACTAGCGGGAACCACAATGAGCAGTTCTTC. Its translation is CASRPRTSGNHNEQFF.

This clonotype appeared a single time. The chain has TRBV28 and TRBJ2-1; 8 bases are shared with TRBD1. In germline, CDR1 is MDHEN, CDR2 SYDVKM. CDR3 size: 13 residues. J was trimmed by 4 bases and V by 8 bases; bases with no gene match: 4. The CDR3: CASWTGKYNEQFF. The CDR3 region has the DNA TGTGCCAGCTGGACAGGGAAGTACAATGAGCAGTTCTTC.

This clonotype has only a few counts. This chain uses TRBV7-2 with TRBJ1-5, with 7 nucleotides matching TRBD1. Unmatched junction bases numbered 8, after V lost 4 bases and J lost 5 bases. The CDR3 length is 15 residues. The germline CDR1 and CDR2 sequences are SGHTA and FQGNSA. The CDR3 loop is CASSSRQGGDQPQHF. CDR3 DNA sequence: TGTGCCAGCAGCTCGAGACAGGGCGGAGATCAGCCCCAGCATTTT. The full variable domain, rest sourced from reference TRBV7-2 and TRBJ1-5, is GAGVSQSPSNKVTEKGKDVELRCDPISGHTALYWYRQSLGQGLEFLIYFQGNSAPDKSGLPSDRFSAERTGGSVSTLTIQRTQQEDSAVYLCASSSRQGGDQPQHFGDGTRLSIL.

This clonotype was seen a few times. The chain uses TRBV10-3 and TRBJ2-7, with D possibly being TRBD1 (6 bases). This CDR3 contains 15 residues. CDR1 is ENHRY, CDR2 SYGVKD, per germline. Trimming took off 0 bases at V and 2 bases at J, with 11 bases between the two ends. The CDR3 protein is CAISESATGPYEQYF. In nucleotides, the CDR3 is TGTGCCATCAGTGAGTCGGCCACAGGGCCCTACGAGCAGTACTTC.

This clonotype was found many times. The CDR3, as DNA: TGTGCCAGCAGCCCAGGACAGGGGAAAGAGACCCAGTACTTC. As protein: CASSPGQGKETQYF. The J gene is TRBJ2-5, the V gene TRBV7-9, with TRBD1 matching 9 bases. The CDR3 spans 14 residues. Trimming at V came to 5 bases and at J to 3 bases, leaving 4 bases not matched to a gene. From germline, CDR1 is SEHNR and CDR2 FQNEAQ (reference sequence). The entire variable domain, with the rest obtained from reference TRBV7-9 and TRBJ2-5, is as follows: DTGVSQNPRHKITKRGQNVTFRCDPISEHNRLYWYRQTLGQGPEFLTYFQNEAQLEKSRLLSDRFSAERPKGSFSTLEIQRTEQGDSAMYLCASSPGQGKETQYFGPGTRLLVL.